Listed below are T cell receptor beta chains from one sample, sequenced in a study of cytomegalovirus exposure and HLA in healthy donors. Sequencing was performed with immunoSEQ multiplex PCR; in TCRdb, only in-frame clones are kept and a portion is missing. The sample holds approximately 200,000 clones, about four fifths seen once. The sequencing sample was made of PBMCs. The receptors stem from a young woman in good health and CMV-seropositive. The CDR3 runs from the conserved cysteine through the conserved F or W. D genes are given only for firm matches. Clone size is not always given. Where it is, it says once, few, many or a class for expanded clones.

d_gene: NA
abundance: NA
j_gene: TRBJ1-5
v_gene: TRBV21-1
CDR3nt: TGTGCCAGCCTCACAATTAGCAATCAGCCCCAGCATTTT
CDR3aa: CASLTISNQPQHF

d_gene: NA
abundance: NA
j_gene: TRBJ1-1
v_gene: TRBV14
CDR3nt: TGTGCCAGCAGCCAAGCAGGGGCTGAAGCTTTCTTT
CDR3aa: CASSQAGAEAFF

d_gene: TRBD1
abundance: few
j_gene: TRBJ1-1
v_gene: TRBV4-2
CDR3nt: TGTGCCAGCAGCCAAGAGATGAACAGGGGGGACACTGAAGCTTTCTTT
CDR3aa: CASSQEMNRGDTEAFF

d_gene: TRBD1
abundance: NA
j_gene: TRBJ2-7
v_gene: TRBV4-3
CDR3nt: TGCGCCAGCAGCCATGGTTCAGGGGGTTTCTACGAGCAGTACTTC
CDR3aa: CASSHGSGGFYEQYF

d_gene: NA
abundance: NA
j_gene: TRBJ1-1
v_gene: TRBV2
CDR3nt: TGTGCCAGCACCGTTAGCCTAAGGCTGGGAGCTTTCTTT
CDR3aa: CASTVSLRLGAFF

d_gene: NA
abundance: NA
j_gene: TRBJ2-1
v_gene: TRBV5-6
CDR3nt: TGTGCCAGCAGCTCCGACGGGTACAATGAGCAGTTCTTC
CDR3aa: CASSSDGYNEQFF

d_gene: NA
abundance: few
j_gene: TRBJ1-4
v_gene: TRBV4-3
CDR3nt: TGCGCCAGCAGCCTTCAGAGGGGGGGCGATGAAAAACTGTTTTTT
CDR3aa: CASSLQRGGDEKLFF

d_gene: TRBD1
abundance: once
j_gene: TRBJ1-1
v_gene: TRBV29-1
CDR3nt: TGCAGCGTTGTAAGACAGGGGGCGTTGATGAACACTGAAGCTTTCTTT
CDR3aa: CSVVRQGALMNTEAFF

d_gene: NA
abundance: NA
j_gene: TRBJ2-7
v_gene: TRBV2
CDR3nt: TGTGCCAGCATTTGGGCAGGAGAGCAGTACTTC
CDR3aa: CASIWAGEQYF

d_gene: TRBD1
abundance: NA
j_gene: TRBJ1-4
v_gene: TRBV6-5
CDR3nt: TGTGCCAGCAGTACAACAGGGGGCAGTGAAAAACTGTTTTTT
CDR3aa: CASSTTGGSEKLFF

d_gene: NA
abundance: NA
j_gene: TRBJ1-1
v_gene: TRBV28
CDR3nt: TGTGCCAGCAGTTCCCTCCGTATCACTGAAGCTTTCTTT
CDR3aa: CASSSLRITEAFF

d_gene: TRBD2
abundance: few
j_gene: TRBJ2-7
v_gene: TRBV7-9
CDR3nt: TGTGCCAGCACCCAATCCCCAACTAGCGTGTACGAGCAGTACTTC
CDR3aa: CASTQSPTSVYEQYF

d_gene: TRBD1
abundance: NA
j_gene: TRBJ2-7
v_gene: TRBV28
CDR3nt: TGTGCCAGCAGCCGGACAGGGAGAATCTACGAGCAGTACTTC
CDR3aa: CASSRTGRIYEQYF

d_gene: NA
abundance: NA
j_gene: TRBJ1-2
v_gene: TRBV5-1
CDR3nt: TGCGCCAGCAGCTTGGGGGGCTTGATGACCTATGGCTACACCTTC
CDR3aa: CASSLGGLMTYGYTF

d_gene: TRBD1
abundance: NA
j_gene: TRBJ1-5
v_gene: TRBV6-1
CDR3nt: TGTGCCAGCAGTAGACAGGGCTTGGGCAATCAGCCCCAGCATTTT
CDR3aa: CASSRQGLGNQPQHF

d_gene: TRBD1
abundance: NA
j_gene: TRBJ1-6
v_gene: TRBV5-6
CDR3nt: TGTGCCAGCAGCCCGTACAGGGGGACTCTAGGTTCACCCCTCCACTTT
CDR3aa: CASSPYRGTLGSPLHF

d_gene: TRBD1
abundance: NA
j_gene: TRBJ2-7
v_gene: TRBV7-2
CDR3nt: TGTGCCAGCAGCCGTGGACAGGATCTTTCCGAGCAGTACTTC
CDR3aa: CASSRGQDLSEQYF

d_gene: TRBD2
abundance: NA
j_gene: TRBJ2-1
v_gene: TRBV4-2
CDR3nt: TGTGCCAGCAGCCAGCGGACTAGCGGGAGATTCGATGAGCAGTTCTTC
CDR3aa: CASSQRTSGRFDEQFF

d_gene: NA
abundance: NA
j_gene: TRBJ2-5
v_gene: TRBV13
CDR3nt: TGTGCCAGCAGCTTAGCCCCCTGGGGGGTTGGCGGGGAGACCCAGTACTTC
CDR3aa: CASSLAPWGVGGETQYF

d_gene: NA
abundance: NA
j_gene: TRBJ2-2
v_gene: TRBV7-9
CDR3nt: TGTGCCAGCTCACTAGCTGCGAACACCGGGGAGCTGTTTTTT
CDR3aa: CASSLAANTGELFF

d_gene: NA
abundance: NA
j_gene: TRBJ2-2
v_gene: TRBV6-1
CDR3nt: TGTGCCAGCAGACTAGCTGGTGGGGAGCTGTTTTTT
CDR3aa: CASRLAGGELFF

d_gene: NA
abundance: NA
j_gene: TRBJ2-1
v_gene: TRBV9
CDR3nt: TGTGCCAGCAGCCCTGGGACTCGCTCCTACAATGAGCAGTTCTTC
CDR3aa: CASSPGTRSYNEQFF

d_gene: NA
abundance: NA
j_gene: TRBJ2-7
v_gene: TRBV7-8
CDR3nt: TGTGCCAGCAGCTTAGACTCAAATTCCCGGTACTTC
CDR3aa: CASSLDSNSRYF

d_gene: NA
abundance: NA
j_gene: TRBJ1-1
v_gene: TRBV10-2
CDR3nt: TGCGCCAGCAGTGATTTAAGGGGCATGAACACTGAAGCTTTCTTT
CDR3aa: CASSDLRGMNTEAFF

d_gene: NA
abundance: few
j_gene: TRBJ1-1
v_gene: TRBV4-3
CDR3nt: TGCGCCAGCAGCCAAGATATGGGTCCGGGGACTGAAGCTTTCTTT
CDR3aa: CASSQDMGPGTEAFF

d_gene: TRBD2
abundance: NA
j_gene: TRBJ2-2
v_gene: TRBV5-1
CDR3nt: TGCGCCAGCAGCGCTACTCCGAGCGGGGCCTCGAACACCGGGGAGCTGTTTTTT
CDR3aa: CASSATPSGASNTGELFF

d_gene: TRBD1
abundance: NA
j_gene: TRBJ1-5
v_gene: TRBV6-6
CDR3nt: TGTGCCAGCAGGGAACAGGGGAACAATCAGCCCCAGCATTTT
CDR3aa: CASREQGNNQPQHF

d_gene: NA
abundance: NA
j_gene: TRBJ1-3
v_gene: TRBV7-3
CDR3nt: TGTGCCAGCAGCTTAGAGGCGGTCTCTGGAAACACCATATATTTT
CDR3aa: CASSLEAVSGNTIYF

d_gene: TRBD2
abundance: NA
j_gene: TRBJ2-5
v_gene: TRBV5-1
CDR3nt: TGCGCCAGCAGCTCCACGGGACTAGCGGGGAAAGGAGAGCAGTACTTC
CDR3aa: CASSSTGLAGKGEQYF

d_gene: NA
abundance: NA
j_gene: TRBJ2-3
v_gene: TRBV14
CDR3nt: TGTGCCAGCAGCCTCTCCGGGGGAGTAGGGGATACGCAGTATTTT
CDR3aa: CASSLSGGVGDTQYF

d_gene: NA
abundance: NA
j_gene: TRBJ1-4
v_gene: TRBV6-5
CDR3nt: TGTGCCGTGGGGGGTGCAACTAATGAAAAACTGTTTTTT
CDR3aa: CAVGGATNEKLFF

d_gene: TRBD1
abundance: NA
j_gene: TRBJ1-6
v_gene: TRBV4-1
CDR3nt: TGCGCCAGCAGCCCTAGACAGGGATCCTATAATTCACCCCTCCACTTT
CDR3aa: CASSPRQGSYNSPLHF

d_gene: TRBD1
abundance: NA
j_gene: TRBJ2-7
v_gene: TRBV5-5
CDR3nt: TGTGCCAGCAGCTTGGCCGGGACAGGGTTCTACGAGCAGTACTTC
CDR3aa: CASSLAGTGFYEQYF

d_gene: NA
abundance: NA
j_gene: TRBJ1-1
v_gene: TRBV28
CDR3nt: TGTGCCAGCAGTTTGACCAGGGGCTTCAAGGAAGCTTTCTTT
CDR3aa: CASSLTRGFKEAFF

d_gene: NA
abundance: NA
j_gene: TRBJ1-1
v_gene: TRBV5-6
CDR3nt: TGTGCCAGCAGCTTGGAGCAGGGATGGAACACTGAAGCTTTCTTT
CDR3aa: CASSLEQGWNTEAFF

d_gene: TRBD1
abundance: NA
j_gene: TRBJ2-3
v_gene: TRBV7-2
CDR3nt: TGTGCCAGCAGCCCAGGGGGAAGTACAGATACGCAGTATTTT
CDR3aa: CASSPGGSTDTQYF

d_gene: TRBD1
abundance: NA
j_gene: TRBJ1-1
v_gene: TRBV6-6
CDR3nt: TGTGCCGTGACAGGGGCGGCGACGAACACTGAAGCTTTCTTT
CDR3aa: CAVTGAATNTEAFF

d_gene: TRBD2
abundance: NA
j_gene: TRBJ2-7
v_gene: TRBV6-5
CDR3nt: TGTGCCAGCAGTTACTCTAGCGGGAGCCCCTCCTACGAGCAGTACTTC
CDR3aa: CASSYSSGSPSYEQYF

d_gene: TRBD1
abundance: once
j_gene: TRBJ2-2
v_gene: TRBV19
CDR3nt: TGTGCCAGTAGACAGACAGGGGCGGGTGTGCTGTTTTTT
CDR3aa: CASRQTGAGVLFF

d_gene: TRBD1
abundance: NA
j_gene: TRBJ2-2
v_gene: TRBV5-4
CDR3nt: TGTGCCAGCAGCTTGGTAGGGACAGGGACCGGGGAGCTGTTTTTT
CDR3aa: CASSLVGTGTGELFF

d_gene: NA
abundance: NA
j_gene: TRBJ1-2
v_gene: TRBV4-1
CDR3nt: TGCGCCAGCAGCCAAGTGAGTCCGCACCGCGATGGCTACACCTTC
CDR3aa: CASSQVSPHRDGYTF

d_gene: NA
abundance: NA
j_gene: TRBJ2-2
v_gene: TRBV27
CDR3nt: TGTGCCAGCAGTCCGGCCGGGACTCACCTTTTTGGGGAGCTGTTTTTT
CDR3aa: CASSPAGTHLFGELFF

d_gene: TRBD1
abundance: NA
j_gene: TRBJ2-7
v_gene: TRBV5-4
CDR3nt: TGTGCCAGCAGCTTGCGGACAGGGGGCCTCTACGAGCAGTACTTC
CDR3aa: CASSLRTGGLYEQYF

d_gene: TRBD2
abundance: NA
j_gene: TRBJ2-2
v_gene: TRBV25-1
CDR3nt: TGTGCCAGCAGTGAATGGTGGGAGGGGAGCACCGGGGAGCTGTTTTTT
CDR3aa: CASSEWWEGSTGELFF

d_gene: NA
abundance: NA
j_gene: TRBJ2-5
v_gene: TRBV5-1
CDR3nt: TGCGCCAGCAGCCCGGGACTGTTGGGGGAGACCCAGTACTTC
CDR3aa: CASSPGLLGETQYF

d_gene: NA
abundance: NA
j_gene: TRBJ2-7
v_gene: TRBV7-8
CDR3nt: TGTGCCAGCAGCCGGTCCTACGAGCAGTACTTC
CDR3aa: CASSRSYEQYF

d_gene: NA
abundance: NA
j_gene: TRBJ1-2
v_gene: TRBV27
CDR3nt: TGTGCCAGCAGTTTCTCTGGTTCGGGGGGCGCCGATGGCTACACCTTC
CDR3aa: CASSFSGSGGADGYTF

d_gene: NA
abundance: NA
j_gene: TRBJ2-6
v_gene: TRBV6-4
CDR3nt: TGTGCCAGAGATACCGGGCCCGACAGGACAGTATTGTGGGCCAACGTCCTGACTTTC
CDR3aa: CARDTGPDRTVLWANVLTF

d_gene: NA
abundance: NA
j_gene: TRBJ1-2
v_gene: TRBV29-1
CDR3nt: TGCAGCGCTGTCGGGGGGCTACCAAACTATGGCTACACCTTC
CDR3aa: CSAVGGLPNYGYTF

d_gene: TRBD1
abundance: once
j_gene: TRBJ2-7
v_gene: TRBV19
CDR3nt: TGTGCCAGTAGTTTCCAGGGGGCTGTGGGCTACGAGCAGTACTTC
CDR3aa: CASSFQGAVGYEQYF

d_gene: NA
abundance: NA
j_gene: TRBJ1-2
v_gene: TRBV19
CDR3nt: TGTGCCAGTAGTATATTCGGCAGGCCTGATGGCTACACCTTC
CDR3aa: CASSIFGRPDGYTF

d_gene: NA
abundance: NA
j_gene: TRBJ2-5
v_gene: TRBV7-2
CDR3nt: TGTGCCAGCAGCAGCCGGGAGACCTCCGAGGAGACCCAGTACTTC
CDR3aa: CASSSRETSEETQYF

d_gene: TRBD1
abundance: NA
j_gene: TRBJ1-2
v_gene: TRBV19
CDR3nt: TGTGCCAGTAGGGAACAGGGGGCGAGAAATGGCTACACCTTC
CDR3aa: CASREQGARNGYTF

d_gene: TRBD2
abundance: NA
j_gene: TRBJ2-2
v_gene: TRBV27
CDR3nt: TGTGCCAGCAGTTTAACTAGCGGGGCCACCGGGGAGCTGTTTTTT
CDR3aa: CASSLTSGATGELFF

d_gene: TRBD1
abundance: NA
j_gene: TRBJ2-7
v_gene: TRBV19
CDR3nt: TGTGCCAGTAGTATAGTCGACAGGGAAGACGAGCAGTACTTC
CDR3aa: CASSIVDREDEQYF

d_gene: NA
abundance: few
j_gene: TRBJ1-6
v_gene: TRBV6-1
CDR3nt: TGTGCCAGCAGTGTTCAGGCCAATTCACCCCTCCACTTT
CDR3aa: CASSVQANSPLHF

d_gene: TRBD1
abundance: NA
j_gene: TRBJ1-2
v_gene: TRBV6-1
CDR3nt: TGTGCCAGCAGTGAGTCAGGGGGGCCTGGCTACACCTTC
CDR3aa: CASSESGGPGYTF

d_gene: NA
abundance: NA
j_gene: TRBJ2-1
v_gene: TRBV15
CDR3nt: TGTGCCACCACAGAAACCTACAATGAGCAGTTCTTC
CDR3aa: CATTETYNEQFF

d_gene: TRBD2
abundance: NA
j_gene: TRBJ2-3
v_gene: TRBV28
CDR3nt: TGTGCCAGCAGTTTTGGGACTACTAGCACAGATACGCAGTATTTT
CDR3aa: CASSFGTTSTDTQYF

d_gene: NA
abundance: NA
j_gene: TRBJ1-5
v_gene: TRBV18
CDR3nt: TGTGCCAGCTCAACGGGGGGTGTAGGTCAGCCCCAGCATTTT
CDR3aa: CASSTGGVGQPQHF